Listed below are T cell receptor beta chains from one sample, sequenced in a study of cytomegalovirus exposure and HLA in healthy donors. Generated by immunoSEQ multiplex PCR, the TCRdb table keeps only in-frame clones and is missing some. The profile shows 200,000 to 250,000 clones, 76% of them singletons. Sequences were obtained from PBMCs. The receptors shown here come from a man aged 18 to 30 in good health and CMV-seronegative. Each CDR3 is given with its conserved first and last residue. Fields, in order: D gene, V gene, clone size, J gene, CDR3 protein, CDR3 DNA. D genes are given only for firm matches. Size tells how often a clone was seen (once, few, many) or the class of an expanded clone, and some rows leave it out.

d_call: TRBD2; v_call: TRBV4-1; clone_size: -; j_call: TRBJ2-1; cdr3_aa: CASSQPGLAGGSDEQFF; cdr3_nt: TGCGCCAGCAGCCAACCGGGACTAGCGGGAGGGTCGGATGAGCAGTTCTTC
d_call: -; v_call: TRBV7-9; clone_size: -; j_call: TRBJ1-2; cdr3_aa: CASSLAFPEADGYTF; cdr3_nt: TGTGCCAGCAGCTTAGCGTTTCCGGAGGCCGACGGCTACACCTTC
d_call: TRBD2; v_call: TRBV10-1; clone_size: -; j_call: TRBJ2-3; cdr3_aa: CASSKRSGSGDTQYF; cdr3_nt: TGCGCCAGCAGTAAACGTAGCGGGAGTGGTGATACGCAGTATTTT
d_call: -; v_call: TRBV30; clone_size: -; j_call: TRBJ2-7; cdr3_aa: CAWSVVGYEQYF; cdr3_nt: TGTGCCTGGAGTGTAGTCGGGTACGAGCAGTACTTC
d_call: -; v_call: TRBV7-2; clone_size: -; j_call: TRBJ2-7; cdr3_aa: CASSGGSYEQYF; cdr3_nt: TGTGCCAGCAGCGGGGGGTCCTACGAGCAGTACTTC
d_call: -; v_call: TRBV27; clone_size: -; j_call: TRBJ2-7; cdr3_aa: CASSLLRLGGEQYF; cdr3_nt: TGTGCCAGCAGTTTATTGCGCTTAGGGGGCGAGCAGTACTTC
d_call: TRBD1; v_call: TRBV4-1; clone_size: once; j_call: TRBJ2-7; cdr3_aa: CASSQDRGRGYEQYF; cdr3_nt: TGCGCCAGCAGCCAAGATCGAGGCAGGGGGTACGAGCAGTACTTC
d_call: TRBD2; v_call: TRBV2; clone_size: -; j_call: TRBJ2-2; cdr3_aa: CASSGRLAGGGELFF; cdr3_nt: TGTGCCAGCAGTGGTAGACTAGCGGGAGGAGGGGAGCTGTTTTTT
d_call: TRBD1; v_call: TRBV5-1; clone_size: -; j_call: TRBJ1-2; cdr3_aa: CASSPDGTAGGGYTF; cdr3_nt: TGCGCCAGCAGCCCCGACGGGACAGCCGGCGGCGGCTACACCTTC
d_call: TRBD1; v_call: TRBV28; clone_size: -; j_call: TRBJ1-1; cdr3_aa: CASSFSGQGRTEAFF; cdr3_nt: TGTGCCAGCAGTTTTTCGGGACAGGGACGCACTGAAGCTTTCTTT
d_call: TRBD2; v_call: TRBV5-1; clone_size: -; j_call: TRBJ2-1; cdr3_aa: CASSPGLAGVRNEQFF; cdr3_nt: TGCGCCAGCAGCCCTGGACTAGCGGGAGTTCGAAATGAGCAGTTCTTC
d_call: -; v_call: TRBV12-1; clone_size: -; j_call: TRBJ1-2; cdr3_aa: CASNLDGDRRPANYGYTF; cdr3_nt: TGTGCCAGCAACTTGGATGGGGACAGGCGACCAGCTAACTATGGCTACACCTTC
d_call: -; v_call: TRBV18; clone_size: few; j_call: TRBJ1-1; cdr3_aa: CASSPGGTTEAFF; cdr3_nt: TGTGCCAGCTCACCCGGGGGGACCACTGAAGCTTTCTTT
d_call: TRBD1; v_call: TRBV30; clone_size: few; j_call: TRBJ1-5; cdr3_aa: CAWGQGLQMAQHF; cdr3_nt: TGTGCCTGGGGACAGGGGCTACAAATGGCCCAGCATTTT
d_call: -; v_call: TRBV11-2; clone_size: -; j_call: TRBJ2-7; cdr3_aa: CASSWGRAYEQYF; cdr3_nt: TGTGCCAGCAGCTGGGGGCGAGCCTACGAGCAGTACTTC
d_call: TRBD1; v_call: TRBV5-1; clone_size: few; j_call: TRBJ2-1; cdr3_aa: CASSLEGTGVRNEQFF; cdr3_nt: TGCGCCAGCAGCTTGGAAGGGACAGGGGTACGTAATGAGCAGTTCTTC
d_call: -; v_call: TRBV7-9; clone_size: -; j_call: TRBJ2-5; cdr3_aa: CASSLEGGVGETQYF; cdr3_nt: TGTGCCAGCAGCTTGGAGGGCGGGGTGGGAGAGACCCAGTACTTC
d_call: -; v_call: TRBV11-3; clone_size: -; j_call: TRBJ2-3; cdr3_aa: CASSGLNTDTQYF; cdr3_nt: TGTGCCAGCAGCGGGCTAAACACAGATACGCAGTATTTT
d_call: TRBD2; v_call: TRBV5-1; clone_size: few; j_call: TRBJ2-7; cdr3_aa: CASRLGLAGALSEQYF; cdr3_nt: TGCGCCAGCAGATTAGGACTAGCGGGAGCTTTAAGCGAGCAGTACTTC
d_call: -; v_call: TRBV18; clone_size: -; j_call: TRBJ2-7; cdr3_aa: CASSPPWAGIHEQYF; cdr3_nt: TGTGCCAGCTCACCACCGTGGGCAGGGATTCACGAGCAGTACTTC
d_call: -; v_call: TRBV10-3; clone_size: -; j_call: TRBJ2-7; cdr3_aa: CAISVTVGDPDEQYF; cdr3_nt: TGTGCCATCAGTGTTACGGTCGGGGATCCTGACGAGCAGTACTTC
d_call: -; v_call: TRBV23-1; clone_size: once; j_call: TRBJ1-3; cdr3_aa: CASSQQRLGVFNGNTIYF; cdr3_nt: TGCGCCAGCAGTCAACAGCGCTTAGGAGTATTTAACGGAAACACCATATATTTT
d_call: TRBD2; v_call: TRBV7-6; clone_size: -; j_call: TRBJ2-7; cdr3_aa: CASSPSGTKPSEQYF; cdr3_nt: TGTGCCAGCAGCCCCAGCGGGACTAAGCCGTCCGAGCAGTACTTC
d_call: TRBD1; v_call: TRBV6-1; clone_size: -; j_call: TRBJ2-6; cdr3_aa: CASMKGQAWANVLTF; cdr3_nt: TGTGCCAGCATGAAGGGACAGGCCTGGGCCAACGTCCTGACTTTC
d_call: -; v_call: TRBV7-3; clone_size: -; j_call: TRBJ1-2; cdr3_aa: CASSPGGRENYGYTF; cdr3_nt: TGTGCCAGCAGCCCGGGGGGCAGGGAAAACTATGGCTACACCTTC
d_call: -; v_call: TRBV7-9; clone_size: few; j_call: TRBJ2-1; cdr3_aa: CASSLGTKDEQFF; cdr3_nt: TGTGCCAGCAGCTTAGGGACTAAGGATGAGCAGTTCTTC
d_call: -; v_call: TRBV28; clone_size: -; j_call: TRBJ1-5; cdr3_aa: CASARDSYQPQHF; cdr3_nt: TGTGCCAGCGCCCGGGACTCCTATCAGCCCCAGCATTTT
d_call: TRBD2; v_call: TRBV6-4; clone_size: -; j_call: TRBJ2-3; cdr3_aa: CASSDGAGADTQYF; cdr3_nt: TGTGCCAGCAGTGACGGGGCGGGAGCAGATACGCAGTATTTT
d_call: -; v_call: TRBV14; clone_size: -; j_call: TRBJ2-1; cdr3_aa: CASSQSGDPNNEQFF; cdr3_nt: TGTGCCAGCAGCCAATCAGGGGACCCGAACAATGAGCAGTTCTTC
d_call: TRBD1; v_call: TRBV5-4; clone_size: -; j_call: TRBJ2-7; cdr3_aa: CASSLEATGYEQYF; cdr3_nt: TGTGCCAGCAGCTTGGAAGCGACAGGGTACGAGCAGTACTTC
d_call: -; v_call: TRBV28; clone_size: few; j_call: TRBJ1-5; cdr3_aa: CASSETRAQHF; cdr3_nt: TGTGCCAGCAGTGAGACTCGGGCCCAGCATTTT
d_call: TRBD1; v_call: TRBV6-1; clone_size: -; j_call: TRBJ1-2; cdr3_aa: CASRTGTGGYGYTF; cdr3_nt: TGTGCCAGCAGGACCGGGACAGGGGGTTATGGCTACACCTTC
d_call: -; v_call: TRBV9; clone_size: -; j_call: TRBJ1-1; cdr3_aa: CASSTPPGTEAFF; cdr3_nt: TGTGCCAGCAGCACACCCCCGGGGACTGAAGCTTTCTTT
d_call: -; v_call: TRBV5-1; clone_size: -; j_call: TRBJ2-1; cdr3_aa: CASSLAQVDYNEQFF; cdr3_nt: TGCGCCAGCAGCTTGGCACAGGTGGACTACAATGAGCAGTTCTTC
d_call: TRBD1; v_call: TRBV11-2; clone_size: few; j_call: TRBJ2-7; cdr3_aa: CASSVVQGRTYEQYF; cdr3_nt: TGTGCCAGCAGCGTAGTACAGGGGCGCACGTACGAGCAGTACTTC
d_call: -; v_call: TRBV5-4; clone_size: -; j_call: TRBJ1-2; cdr3_aa: CASSFNGDFYGYTF; cdr3_nt: TGTGCCAGCAGCTTTAACGGGGACTTCTATGGCTACACCTTC
d_call: -; v_call: TRBV6-1; clone_size: few; j_call: TRBJ1-3; cdr3_aa: CASRTFSGNTIYF; cdr3_nt: TGTGCCAGCAGAACATTCTCTGGAAACACCATATATTTT
d_call: -; v_call: TRBV10-1; clone_size: -; j_call: TRBJ2-3; cdr3_aa: CASSEAGTHTDTQYF; cdr3_nt: TGCGCCAGCAGTGAAGCTGGGACACACACAGATACGCAGTATTTT
d_call: -; v_call: TRBV11-2; clone_size: -; j_call: TRBJ1-1; cdr3_aa: CASSDGQGWGNTEAFF; cdr3_nt: TGTGCCAGCAGCGACGGCCAGGGGTGGGGGAACACTGAAGCTTTCTTT
d_call: -; v_call: TRBV21-1; clone_size: -; j_call: TRBJ2-3; cdr3_aa: CASSNSGLPGTDTQYF; cdr3_nt: TGTGCCAGCAGCAACTCGGGACTGCCAGGCACAGATACGCAGTATTTT
d_call: -; v_call: TRBV2; clone_size: -; j_call: TRBJ2-7; cdr3_aa: CASSDTASNVPGEQYF; cdr3_nt: TGTGCCAGCAGTGATACAGCCTCAAACGTGCCAGGGGAGCAGTACTTC
d_call: TRBD2; v_call: TRBV29-1; clone_size: -; j_call: TRBJ2-1; cdr3_aa: CSVRQRENPGNEQFF; cdr3_nt: TGCAGCGTGAGACAGCGGGAGAACCCTGGGAATGAGCAGTTCTTC
d_call: TRBD2; v_call: TRBV29-1; clone_size: -; j_call: TRBJ2-3; cdr3_aa: CSVELRGGRTDTQYF; cdr3_nt: TGCAGCGTTGAACTTAGAGGCGGGAGAACAGATACGCAGTATTTT
d_call: TRBD1; v_call: TRBV5-1; clone_size: -; j_call: TRBJ2-7; cdr3_aa: CASSQGQAYEQYF; cdr3_nt: TGCGCCAGCAGCCAAGGACAGGCCTACGAGCAGTACTTC